This T cell receptor beta chain was profiled in a study of cytomegalovirus exposure and HLA in healthy donors. The V end was cut by 0 bases, the J end by 6 bases, with 12 bases between. The CDR3 covers 14 residues. CDR1 SQVTM and CDR2 ANQGSEA come from the germline V gene. Findings of the study overall: Roughly even sequencing depth across donors was the assumption behind the presence/absence analyses.

A note on this clone: Its target is unknown.

PCR involved 60 Vbeta and 13 Jbeta primers. Some clones are missing from TCRdb's copy, which holds only in-frame ones; the method was immunoSEQ multiplex PCR. The data hold about 110,000 clones, with roughly two thirds observed a single time. V usage is TRBV29-1 and J usage is TRBJ2-1; unclear D gene. The receptor was derived from a man aged 35 to 55 in good health and CMV-seronegative. Sequences were obtained from PBMCs. CDR3 sequence: CSVEEWALGNEQFF. In DNA form, the CDR3 reads TGCAGCGTTGAAGAGTGGGCGCTCGGCAATGAGCAGTTCTTC.